A few counts support the clone carrying this T cell receptor beta chain. The CDR3 totals 15 residues. Germline V lookup: CDR1 MDHEN, CDR2 SYDVKM. Trimming cost V 5 bases and J 5 bases, with 16 bases left between them. Preparation of the TCRbeta library used unique molecular identifiers. From the PCR reads, TCRdb called clonotypes with MiXCR, one entry per CDR3 protein. The table records fewer than 35,000 distinct CDR3 sequences, around 6.3% of them present only once. These data come from a study of T-cell reconstitution after alpha-beta-depleted transplantation in children. The TCR comes from a male patient under 18 who had a stem cell transplant for acute myeloid leukemia, so the T cells may come from the graft donor. This chain links TRBV28 with TRBJ1-5; no clear D. The source was PBMCs, mostly from graft donor cells, collected 180 days after TCRalphabeta/CD19-depleted stem cell transplant. CDR3 in amino acids: CASSRPGGSYQPQHF. In nucleotides, the CDR3 is TGTGCCAGCAGTCGACCCGGCGGATCCTATCAGCCCCAGCATTTT.